The clone carrying this T cell receptor (beta chain) was observed a handful of times. The CDR3 is made up of 14 amino acids. The V gene's germline CDR1 is MNHEY and CDR2 SVGEGT. V lost 5 bases and J 2 bases, leaving 12 bases between the germline ends. Methods used by the authors: For nucleated cells, counts were estimated from reference gene primer amplification. Only in-frame clones appear in the TCRdb table, and some are missing; sequencing was by immunoSEQ multiplex PCR. That table is the source of V, J and clone size, and D and trimming were worked out from the DNA. The sample yields roughly 350,000 clones, 87% seen once. The sample belongs to a study of blood T cell repertoires in COVID-19. As for the study in general: The origin of the acute and convalescent COVID-19 samples was the United States, Italy and Spain. Sample material is recorded as cDNA or gDNA derived from T cells, B-cell-depleted T cells, or PBMCs.

Seattle researchers signed up patients amid active infection and tracked them longitudinally. The chain recombines TRBV6-2 or TRBV6-3 with TRBJ1-1; unclear D gene. The specimen sequenced was peripheral blood. This sequence originates from a woman in her forties or fifties with COVID-19, enrolled during active disease. The chain's CDR3 is CASSEVQRNTEAFF. CDR3 nucleotides: TGTGCCAGCAGTGAGGTCCAGAGAAACACTGAAGCTTTCTTT.